This is a list of T cell receptor beta chains from one sample in a study of T cells in Graves' hyperthyroidism and ophthalmopathy. TCRdb ran MiXCR on the multiplex PCR reads and lists one entry per CDR3 protein. The sample has about 400,000 distinct CDR3 sequences; approximately 14% are singletons. Sequencing input: blood. The receptor source for this set is a woman between 18 and 29 years old with Graves' hyperthyroidism that later progressed to Graves' ophthalmopathy. Each CDR3 is given without its conserved first and last residue. Some rows mark clone size as missing; the rest say once, few, many or name a class of expanded clone.

J: TRBJ1-2; size: many; V: TRBV20-1; CDR3: SARADSNYGYT
J: TRBJ2-3; size: many; V: TRBV28; CDR3: ASNSVGAKDTQY
J: TRBJ1-4; size: -; V: TRBV5-1; CDR3: ACSSGTGNEKLF
J: TRBJ2-7; size: many; V: TRBV20-1; CDR3: SARDLGLLAGVPYEQY
J: TRBJ2-7; size: few; V: TRBV30; CDR3: AWSQGPVEQY
J: TRBJ2-7; size: -; V: TRBV29-1; CDR3: SVAARGPGYEQY
J: TRBJ1-1; size: many; V: TRBV5-8; CDR3: ASSSRPGGTEAF
J: TRBJ2-6; size: many; V: TRBV2; CDR3: ASSVRGPGANVLT
J: TRBJ2-7; size: few; V: TRBV28; CDR3: ASNLLTGGRAEQY
J: TRBJ2-1; size: many; V: TRBV6-6; CDR3: ASSYQVGGSEQF
J: TRBJ1-5; size: -; V: TRBV6-1; CDR3: ASSVGPGSNQPQH
J: TRBJ2-2; size: many; V: TRBV6-5; CDR3: ASRRPGLAGPTGELF
J: TRBJ2-5; size: few; V: TRBV24-1; CDR3: ATSDEGTGGRETQY
J: TRBJ2-1; size: many; V: TRBV5-1; CDR3: ASSGPGQGTYNEQF
J: TRBJ1-4; size: many; V: TRBV28; CDR3: ASSLPGGKLF
J: TRBJ2-3; size: many; V: TRBV7-2; CDR3: ASSLGDRGSTDTQY
J: TRBJ2-1; size: few; V: TRBV20-1; CDR3: SARDQASGRVPYNEQF
J: TRBJ2-1; size: many; V: TRBV28; CDR3: ASSLVGGTPYNEQF
J: TRBJ2-1; size: many; V: TRBV6-1; CDR3: ASRTASSSYNEQF
J: TRBJ2-7; size: -; V: TRBV7-9; CDR3: ASSLDIDYEQY
J: TRBJ2-1; size: few; V: TRBV18; CDR3: ASSPLRDFSYNEQF
J: TRBJ1-4; size: many; V: TRBV18; CDR3: ASSPRGIQEEKLF
J: TRBJ2-7; size: many; V: TRBV20-1; CDR3: SAILRGGPPYEQY
J: TRBJ1-5; size: many; V: TRBV28; CDR3: ASSDRPGTGSNQPQH
J: TRBJ1-2; size: few; V: TRBV11-2; CDR3: ASSRGGGLSGYT
J: TRBJ2-3; size: many; V: TRBV7-9; CDR3: ASSSFGDTQY
J: TRBJ1-2; size: few; V: TRBV24-1; CDR3: ATSDPRAGGDYGYT
J: TRBJ1-5; size: many; V: TRBV5-8; CDR3: ASTHNQPQH
J: TRBJ1-6; size: -; V: TRBV28; CDR3: ASGYLRGSWGLDNSPLH
J: TRBJ2-3; size: many; V: TRBV11-2; CDR3: ASSLSAREPDTQY
J: TRBJ2-2; size: -; V: TRBV19; CDR3: ASSPTRDTGELF
J: TRBJ2-1; size: many; V: TRBV11-2; CDR3: ASSRRQGRDKDNEQF
J: TRBJ2-7; size: many; V: TRBV7-9; CDR3: ASSGGRENYEQY
J: TRBJ2-7; size: many; V: TRBV24-1; CDR3: ATSDFRQSKQY
J: TRBJ1-3; size: few; V: TRBV10-3; CDR3: ATRGISDNTIY
J: TRBJ2-1; size: -; V: TRBV15; CDR3: ATSRAGGPHNEQF
J: TRBJ2-3; size: few; V: TRBV7-9; CDR3: ASSPQGSPTDTQY
J: TRBJ2-7; size: -; V: TRBV28; CDR3: ASSLWGQGFKQY
J: TRBJ1-3; size: -; V: TRBV4-1; CDR3: ATSGGLGNTIY
J: TRBJ2-7; size: -; V: TRBV6-1; CDR3: ASPMFGSGFLSYEQY
J: TRBJ2-5; size: -; V: TRBV24-1; CDR3: ATSLGETQY
J: TRBJ2-2; size: -; V: TRBV20-1; CDR3: SAPLAGGPDGELF
J: TRBJ1-3; size: many; V: TRBV2; CDR3: ASSLGRPSGNTIY
J: TRBJ2-1; size: many; V: TRBV11-3; CDR3: ASSLDQRERGEQF
J: TRBJ2-2; size: few; V: TRBV24-1; CDR3: ATSRQGTGTGELF
J: TRBJ2-6; size: -; V: TRBV3-1; CDR3: ASSQAGANVLT
J: TRBJ1-2; size: many; V: TRBV7-9; CDR3: ASSFEGALHGYT
J: TRBJ2-5; size: many; V: TRBV28; CDR3: ASSFSRGLPGGTQY
J: TRBJ2-5; size: many; V: TRBV6-2/TRBV6-3; CDR3: ASSYSKIRQINQETQY
J: TRBJ2-4; size: few; V: TRBV7-9; CDR3: ASSLQGSAKNIQY